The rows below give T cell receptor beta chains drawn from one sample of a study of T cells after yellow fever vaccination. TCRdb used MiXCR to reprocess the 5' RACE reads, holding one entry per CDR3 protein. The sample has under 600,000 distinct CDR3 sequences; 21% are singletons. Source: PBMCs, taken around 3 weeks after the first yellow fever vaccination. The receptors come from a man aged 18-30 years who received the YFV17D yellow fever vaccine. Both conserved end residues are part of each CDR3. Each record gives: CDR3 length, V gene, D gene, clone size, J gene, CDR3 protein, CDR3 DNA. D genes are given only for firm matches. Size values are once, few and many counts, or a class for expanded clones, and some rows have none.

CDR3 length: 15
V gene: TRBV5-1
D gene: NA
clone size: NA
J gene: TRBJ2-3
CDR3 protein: CASSFALGLTDTQYF
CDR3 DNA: TGCGCCAGCAGCTTCGCCTTGGGGCTTACAGATACGCAGTATTTT

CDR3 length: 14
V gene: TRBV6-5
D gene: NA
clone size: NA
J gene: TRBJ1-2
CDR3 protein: CASSYAHGEDGYTF
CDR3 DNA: TGTGCCAGCAGTTACGCCCACGGGGAGGATGGCTACACCTTC

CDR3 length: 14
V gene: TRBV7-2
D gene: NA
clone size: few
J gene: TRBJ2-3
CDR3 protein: CASSLLRRADTQYF
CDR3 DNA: TGTGCCAGCAGCTTATTGCGACGGGCAGATACGCAGTATTTT

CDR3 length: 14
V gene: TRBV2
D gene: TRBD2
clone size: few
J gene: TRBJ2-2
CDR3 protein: CASSGTSPGGELFF
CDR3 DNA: TGTGCCAGCAGCGGGACTAGCCCTGGCGGGGAGCTGTTTTTT

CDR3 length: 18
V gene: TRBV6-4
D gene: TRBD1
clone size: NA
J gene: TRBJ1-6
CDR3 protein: CASSDSRGHHSYNSPLHF
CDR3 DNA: TGTGCCAGCAGTGACTCCAGGGGGCACCACTCCTATAATTCACCCCTCCACTTT

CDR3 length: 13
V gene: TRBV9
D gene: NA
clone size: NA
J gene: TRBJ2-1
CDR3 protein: CASSVELVGEQFF
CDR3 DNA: TGTGCCAGCAGCGTAGAACTAGTCGGTGAGCAGTTCTTC

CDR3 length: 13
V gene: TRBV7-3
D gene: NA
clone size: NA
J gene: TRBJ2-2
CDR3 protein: CASSRQSTGELFF
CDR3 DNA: TGTGCCAGCAGCCGCCAGAGCACCGGGGAGCTGTTTTTT

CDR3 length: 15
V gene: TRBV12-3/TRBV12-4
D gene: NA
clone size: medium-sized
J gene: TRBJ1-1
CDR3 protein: CASSLGPGPVSEAFF
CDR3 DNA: TGTGCCAGCTCACTGGGGCCGGGACCCGTATCGGAAGCTTTCTTT

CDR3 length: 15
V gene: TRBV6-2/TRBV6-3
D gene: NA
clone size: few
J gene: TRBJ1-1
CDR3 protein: CASSYESSVETEAFF
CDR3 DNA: TGTGCCAGCAGTTACGAGTCTTCCGTGGAAACTGAAGCTTTCTTT

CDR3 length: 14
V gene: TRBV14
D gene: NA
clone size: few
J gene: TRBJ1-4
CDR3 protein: CASSDTWGNEKLFF
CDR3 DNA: TGTGCCAGCAGCGATACCTGGGGGAATGAAAAACTGTTTTTT

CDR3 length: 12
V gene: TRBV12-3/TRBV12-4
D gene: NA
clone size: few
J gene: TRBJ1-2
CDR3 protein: CASCIGGYGYTF
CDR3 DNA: TGTGCCAGCTGTATCGGGGGCTATGGCTACACCTTC

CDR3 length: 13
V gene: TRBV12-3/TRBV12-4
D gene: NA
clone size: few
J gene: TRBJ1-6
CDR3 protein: CASSWDNNSPLHF
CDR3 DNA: TGTGCCAGCAGCTGGGACAATAATTCACCCCTCCACTTT

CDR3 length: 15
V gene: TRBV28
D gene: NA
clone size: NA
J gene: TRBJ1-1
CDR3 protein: CASSPRRAMNTEAFF
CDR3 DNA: TGTGCCAGCAGTCCCCGCAGGGCCATGAACACTGAAGCTTTCTTT

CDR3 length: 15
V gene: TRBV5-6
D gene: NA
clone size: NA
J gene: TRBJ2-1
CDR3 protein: CASSFRGGAWNEQFF
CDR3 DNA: TGTGCCAGCAGCTTCCGAGGGGGGGCCTGGAATGAGCAGTTCTTC

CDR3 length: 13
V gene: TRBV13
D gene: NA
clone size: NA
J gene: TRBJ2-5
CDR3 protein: CASSLPGPKTQYF
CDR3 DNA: TGTGCCAGCAGCTTACCTGGGCCGAAGACCCAGTACTTC

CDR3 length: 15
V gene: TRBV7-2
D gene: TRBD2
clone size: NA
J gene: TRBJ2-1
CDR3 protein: CASRPRTSGANEQFF
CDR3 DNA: TGTGCCAGCAGACCCCGGACTAGCGGGGCTAATGAGCAGTTCTTC

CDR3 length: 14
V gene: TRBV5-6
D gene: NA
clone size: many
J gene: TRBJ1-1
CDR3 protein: CASSLVPTGTEAFF
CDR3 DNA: TGTGCCAGCAGCTTGGTTCCCACGGGCACTGAAGCTTTCTTT

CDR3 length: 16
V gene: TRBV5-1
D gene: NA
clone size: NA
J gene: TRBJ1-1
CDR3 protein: CASSLDYPGAGTEAFF
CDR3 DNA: TGCGCCAGCAGCTTGGATTATCCGGGGGCCGGCACTGAAGCTTTCTTT

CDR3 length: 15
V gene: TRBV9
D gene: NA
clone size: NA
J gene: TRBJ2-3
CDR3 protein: CASSVANPLTDTQYF
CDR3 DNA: TGTGCCAGCAGCGTAGCAAATCCCCTCACAGATACGCAGTATTTT

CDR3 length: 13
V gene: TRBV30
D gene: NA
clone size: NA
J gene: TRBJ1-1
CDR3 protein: CAWGGGVNTEAFF
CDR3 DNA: TGTGCCTGGGGGGGGGGAGTGAACACTGAAGCTTTCTTT

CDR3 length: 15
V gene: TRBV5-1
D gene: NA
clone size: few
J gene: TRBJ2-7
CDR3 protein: CASSYTGPPSYEQYF
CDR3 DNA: TGCGCCAGCAGCTATACAGGTCCCCCCTCCTACGAGCAGTACTTC

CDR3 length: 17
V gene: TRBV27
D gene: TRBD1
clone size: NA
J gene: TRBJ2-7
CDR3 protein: CASSSGQGGGFPYEQYF
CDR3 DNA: TGTGCCAGCAGTTCCGGACAGGGGGGAGGATTCCCCTACGAGCAGTACTTC

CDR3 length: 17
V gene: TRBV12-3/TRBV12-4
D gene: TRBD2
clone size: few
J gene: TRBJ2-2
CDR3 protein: CASRPGLAGAGTGELFF
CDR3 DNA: TGTGCCAGCAGACCGGGACTAGCGGGCGCGGGGACCGGGGAGCTGTTTTTT

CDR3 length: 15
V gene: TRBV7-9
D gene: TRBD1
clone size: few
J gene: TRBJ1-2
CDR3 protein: CASSLEGQPNYGYTF
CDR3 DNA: TGTGCCAGCAGCTTAGAGGGACAGCCTAACTATGGCTACACCTTC

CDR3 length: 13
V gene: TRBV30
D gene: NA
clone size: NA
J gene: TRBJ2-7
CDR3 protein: CAWCRLGSYEQYF
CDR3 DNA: TGTGCCTGGTGTAGACTAGGTTCCTACGAGCAGTACTTC

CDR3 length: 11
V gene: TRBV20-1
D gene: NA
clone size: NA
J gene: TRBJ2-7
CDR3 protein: CSASSSYEQYF
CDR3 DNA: TGCAGTGCTAGTAGCTCCTACGAGCAGTACTTC

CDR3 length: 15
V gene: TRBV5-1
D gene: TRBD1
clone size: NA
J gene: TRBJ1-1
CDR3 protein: CASRPILTGSTEAFF
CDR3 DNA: TGCGCCAGCAGACCAATCTTGACAGGGAGCACTGAAGCTTTCTTT

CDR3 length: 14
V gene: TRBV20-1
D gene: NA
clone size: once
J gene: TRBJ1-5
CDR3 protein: CSARGPSNEQPQHF
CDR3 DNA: TGCAGTGCTAGAGGCCCCTCCAACGAGCAGCCCCAGCATTTT

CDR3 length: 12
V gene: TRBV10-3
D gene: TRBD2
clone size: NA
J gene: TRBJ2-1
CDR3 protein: CAISGGGNEQFF
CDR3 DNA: TGTGCCATCAGCGGCGGGGGAAATGAGCAGTTCTTC

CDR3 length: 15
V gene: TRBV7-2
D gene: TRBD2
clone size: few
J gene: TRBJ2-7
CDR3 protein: CASSPKTSGVYEQYF
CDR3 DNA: TGTGCCAGCAGCCCGAAGACTAGCGGGGTTTACGAGCAGTACTTC

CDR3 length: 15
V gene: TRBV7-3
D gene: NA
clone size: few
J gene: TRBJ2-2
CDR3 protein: CASSFTGEAAGELFF
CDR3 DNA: TGTGCCAGCAGCTTCACGGGAGAAGCGGCCGGGGAGCTGTTTTTT

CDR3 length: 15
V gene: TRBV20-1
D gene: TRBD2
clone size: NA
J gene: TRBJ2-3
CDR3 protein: CSARDPSGRGDTQYF
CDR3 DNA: TGCAGTGCTAGAGATCCTAGCGGGAGGGGAGATACGCAGTATTTT